These 21 T cell receptor beta chains were sequenced from one sample in a study of shared clonotypes between healthy human individuals. TCRdb's copy holds only in-frame clones and misses some; the assay was immunoSEQ multiplex PCR. Among about 460,000 clones listed, roughly 80% were seen once. The specimen sequenced was PBMCs. These receptors all stem from a middle-aged woman in good health. Some clones in this sample may be carry-over from other donors' samples.

This chain connects TRBV28 to TRBJ1-1; no definite D call. Trimming stripped 11 bases from V and 1 base from J, with 11 bases between. Germline V CDR1 and CDR2: MDHEN, SYDVKM. CDR3 length equals 12 residues. The CDR3 DNA sequence: TGTGCCGGCCAGTCGGGGAACACTGAAGCTTTCTTT. It yields the protein CAGQSGNTEAFF. The full variable domain, its missing parts supplied by reference TRBV28 and TRBJ1-1, is DVKVTQSSRYLVKRTGEKVFLECVQDMDHENMFWYRQDPGLGLRLIYFSYDVKMKEKGDIPEGYSVSREKKERFSLILESASTNQTSMYLCAGQSGNTEAFFGQGTRLTVV.

The chain employs TRBV28 and TRBJ2-3; D gene ambiguous. The germline V gene has CDR1 MDHEN and CDR2 SYDVKM. There are 14 residues in the CDR3. The V end lost 5 bases, the J end lost 4 bases, and 13 bases lay between the germline ends. CDR3 region: CASSPPQRPDTQYF. The CDR3, as DNA: TGTGCCAGCAGTCCTCCCCAGAGGCCAGATACGCAGTATTTT.

The V gene is TRBV30, the J gene TRBJ2-1, with 10 bases that match TRBD2. V lost 5 bases and J lost 9; bases outside the gene matches: 16. Germline CDR1 reads GTSNPN; CDR2 reads SVGIG (reference sequence). CDR3 length: 16 amino acids. CDR3 residues: CAWDLGGLAGVVEQFF. CDR3 DNA: TGTGCCTGGGACCTCGGAGGGCTAGCGGGAGTGGTTGAGCAGTTCTTC.

The chain has TRBV19 and TRBJ2-3; TRBD1 matches 8 bases. The CDR3 spans 13 residues. Germline CDR1 is LNHDA and CDR2 is SQIVND (reference sequence). Germline trimming cut 7 bases from V and 3 bases from J; bases unmatched to any gene: 3. CDR3 residues: CASNDRGTDTQYF. The DNA for the CDR3 is TGTGCCAGTAACGACAGGGGAACAGATACGCAGTATTTT.

The chain joins TRBV25-1 to TRBJ1-1, with a weak D call TRBD1 (5 bases). Germline CDR1 is MGHDK and CDR2 is SYGVNS. This CDR3 contains 16 residues. V shed 1 base and J shed 3 bases, with 15 bases lying between them. CDR3 in amino acids: CASSELRGADYTEAFF. The CDR3 DNA sequence: TGTGCCAGCAGTGAATTGCGTGGGGCTGATTACACTGAAGCTTTCTTT. The entire variable domain, with the rest obtained from reference TRBV25-1 and TRBJ1-1, is as follows: EADIYQTPRYLVIGTGKKITLECSQTMGHDKMYWYQQDPGMELHLIHYSYGVNSTEKGDLSSESTVSRIRTEHFPLTLESARPSHTSQYLCASSELRGADYTEAFFGQGTRLTVV.

The chain has TRBV11-2 and TRBJ2-5; no clear D gene. TRBJ2-7 matches the DNA end more closely, so the J call is doubtful. This CDR3 region has 15 residues. Germline V gene data show CDR1 as SGHAT and CDR2 as FQNNGV. CDR3 sequence (DNA): TGTGCCAGCAGCTTAGTTGGGTCAGGAGCCTACGAGCAGTACTTC. Translation: CASSLVGSGAYEQYF.

The rearrangement joins TRBV30 to TRBJ2-2; D call uncertain. V was pared by 5 bases and J by 6 bases, with 10 bases between. CDR1 and CDR2 from the germline V gene are GTSNPN and SVGIG (reference sequence). The CDR3 totals 12 residues. The CDR3 coding sequence is TGTGCCTGGGGCGACGCCCCCGGGGAGCTGTTTTTT. It specifies CAWGDAPGELFF.

V gene TRBV11-1 combines with J gene TRBJ2-3, with a possible D match to TRBD2 (5 bases). V was cut by 4 bases and J by 2 bases, with 10 bases left in between. The CDR3 consists of 14 residues. From germline, CDR1 is SGHAT and CDR2 FQDESV (reference sequence). In nucleotides, the CDR3 is TGTGCCAGCAGCTCAACTAGAGACACAGATACGCAGTATTTT. Encoded protein: CASSSTRDTDTQYF.

The V and J genes are TRBV19 and TRBJ2-7; 10 nucleotides align to TRBD2. Germline V CDR1 and CDR2: LNHDA, SQIVND (reference sequence). This CDR3 is built from 15 residues. Germline trimming cut 6 bases from V and 1 base from J; bases unmatched to any gene: 6. CDR3 bases: TGTGCCAGTAGACTAGCGGGGACCAATTCCTACGAGCAGTACTTC. It specifies CASRLAGTNSYEQYF.

This clone was seen at least ten times. V gene TRBV21-1 combines with J gene TRBJ2-4; no DNA check was done on the table's D call, TRBD2. TRBV21-1 is a documented pseudogene. CDR3 length equals 17 residues. The CDR3 DNA sequence: TGTGCCAGCAGCCTGACGGCTAGCGGGAGACGCAAAAACATTCAGTACTTC. Protein: CASSLTASGRRKNIQYF.

On this clone: This clone may be a read error of a much larger clone one base away. V gene TRBV15 combines with J gene TRBJ2-5; 8 bases match TRBD2. From germline, CDR1 is LNHNV and CDR2 YYDKDF (reference sequence). The CDR3 runs 19 residues. Here the CDR3 DNA reads TGTGCCACCAGCAGAGATGTCCCCCTCCCCGGGAGGGCACAAGAGGCCCAGTACTTC. It encodes CATSRDVPLPGRAQEAQYF.

This rearrangement joins TRBV10-3 to TRBJ1-2, with no clear D. Germline CDR1 ENHRY, CDR2 SYGVKD. The CDR3 runs 12 residues. Deletions cut 4 bases from V and 8 bases from J, with 11 bases between. The CDR3 nucleotides read TGTGCCATCAGTGGAGGAGGGTCGGGCTACACCTTC. This encodes CAISGGGSGYTF.

This rearrangement joins TRBV28 to TRBJ2-2, with D unclear. CDR3 length equals 14 residues. Trimming pared 2 bases from V and 5 bases from J, leaving 9 bases between. Germline CDR1 is MDHEN and CDR2 is SYDVKM. CDR3 coding DNA: TGTGCCAGCAGTTTACCCCTTAGTACCGGGGAGCTGTTTTTT. Translation gives CASSLPLSTGELFF.

This clone has only a few counts. J is TRBJ2-7 and V is TRBV9, with TRBD2 matching over 8 bases. V shed 2 bases, J shed 3 bases, and the junction held 10 bases outside the gene matches. Germline CDR1 SGDLS, CDR2 YYNGEE. This CDR3 has 16 amino acids. CDR3 DNA sequence: TGTGCCAGCAGCGTTCCATGTGGCGGGAGGCTCTACGAGCAGTACTTC. Protein: CASSVPCGGRLYEQYF.

This chain links TRBV7-3 with TRBJ2-7, with D possibly TRBD1 on 5 matching bases. This CDR3 is built from 15 residues. Trimming cost V 3 bases and J 4 bases, with 16 bases left between them. Looked up from germline, CDR1 is SGHTA and CDR2 is FQGTGA. DNA of the CDR3: TGTGCCAGCAGCTTTTCCTCTGACAGCGCATACGAGCAGTACTTC. Translating it yields CASSFSSDSAYEQYF.

This sequence joins TRBV7-9 and TRBJ1-2; D might be TRBD1 (6 bases). From germline, CDR1 is SEHNR and CDR2 FQNEAQ (reference sequence). The V end lost 1 base, the J end lost 9 bases, and 21 bases lay between the germline ends. The CDR3 is 16 residues long. The CDR3 bases are TGTGCCAGCAGCTTAGATCTTTTACTGGGACACAGTCGCTACACCTTC. Residues: CASSLDLLLGHSRYTF.

V and J are TRBV2 and TRBJ2-7; TRBD1 matches at 8 bases. Unmatched junction bases numbered 9, after V lost 5 bases and J lost 6 bases. The CDR3 has 14 residues. CDR1 is SNHLY, CDR2 FYNNEI, per germline. This CDR3 reads CASSPTGGSVEQYF. The CDR3 nucleotides read TGTGCCAGCAGTCCTACAGGGGGGTCGGTCGAGCAGTACTTC.

This rearrangement joins TRBV7-9 to TRBJ2-3; the D is unclear. Between the trimmed V and J ends, which lost 5 bases and 2 bases, there was a span of 5 bases. The CDR3 spans 12 residues. Germline loops: CDR1 SEHNR, CDR2 FQNEAQ (reference sequence). CDR3 in DNA: TGTGCCAGCAGCCCCTTCACAGATACGCAGTATTTT. It codes for CASSPFTDTQYF.

This sequence joins TRBV28 and TRBJ2-5; no reliable D call. Germline V gene lookup returns CDR1 MDHEN and CDR2 SYDVKM. V was cut by 6 bases and J by 7 bases, with 15 bases left in between. The CDR3 is made up of 13 amino acids. The CDR3 reads CASRAPAPGTQYF. The CDR3 DNA sequence: TGTGCCAGCAGGGCGCCAGCCCCGGGGACCCAGTACTTC.

The table lists this clone with many counts. This chain joins TRBV27 and TRBJ2-7; the D gene is possibly TRBD2 (5 bases). Germline loops: CDR1 MNHEY, CDR2 SMNVEV (reference sequence). V was trimmed by 3 bases and J by 2 bases, leaving 11 bases between them. The CDR3 contains 14 residues. The CDR3 nucleotides are TGTGCCAGCAGTTTGGGCGGAGGTACCTACGAGCAGTACTTC. Translating it yields CASSLGGGTYEQYF.

The genes are TRBV28 and TRBJ1-4, with TRBD1 as a possible D gene (5 bases). Germline assignment: CDR1 MDHEN and CDR2 SYDVKM. Trimming pared 3 bases from V and 7 bases from J, leaving 12 bases between. The CDR3 is 14 amino acids. The CDR3 here is CASSLWDSSEKLFF. The DNA of the CDR3 is TGTGCCAGCAGTTTGTGGGACTCTTCTGAAAAACTGTTTTTT.